Given below is one TCR beta chain in context. The sample holds a few counts of this clonotype. It has no known antigen specificity. No base quality information exists; no much larger clone differs at one position. Instead of sorted cells or RNA, genomic DNA extracted from peripheral blood served as the source for amplifying TCR beta rearrangements. CDR1 and CDR2 (SGHRS, YFSETQ) derive from the germline V gene. The CDR3 holds 14 amino acids from the cysteine to the phenylalanine. Of the read, only the CDR3 DNA is kept; its 42 bases are in frame from base 1. The V end loses 1 base and the J end loses 5 bases, and a stretch of 12 bases separates them. This entry belongs to a study of T cell repertoires in aging, cancer and after chemotherapy (dated by TCRdb to the late 2010s). Looking at the study overall: The donors fell into six age groups ranging from 30 or younger to 70 or older, and each group had at least three individuals. The cohort comprised about 220 cancer patients, 90 to 94 with hematological and approximately 120 with solid cancers, plus 95 healthy donors as a reference group. Control TCR repertoires from healthy donors were recorded over several months to years, and clear clonal overlap was observed across re-sampling. The study profiled peripheral blood TCR beta repertoires from healthy donors and cancer patients to examine immunoaging and T cell reconstitution after chemotherapy. The complete dataset included around 9 million TCR reads.

Rearranged TRB sequences spanning V, D and J segments were amplified by multiplex touch-down PCR using a mixed TRB-A/B primer pool. Illumina adapters and sample indices were attached to the amplicons in two consecutive PCR reactions using Phusion HS II polymerase. Amplicons were gel-purified using the NucleoSpin Gel and PCR Clean-up kit and were subsequently checked with Qubit and an Agilent 2100 Bioanalyzer. Sequencing of libraries was carried out on an Illumina MiSeq in 600-cycle, single-indexed, paired-end runs. On the study's bioinformatics: MiXCR versions 2.12 and 3.0.5 were used to process TRB sequences. Each unique CDR3 nucleotide sequence counted as one clone, and only productive sequences with at least two reads were retained. The repertoire metrics were Shannon diversity, evenness, clonality (calculated as one minus evenness), and diversity profiles parameterized by alpha from 0 to 5. The IGoR algorithm was used to calculate generation probabilities for clones in the paired samples taken before and after chemotherapy. TCRdb reprocessed the public reads (quality trimming at Q25 with fastp, clone calling with MiXCR) and kept in-frame beta chains. Identical CDR3 protein sequences are pooled into one entry, listed with their most common genes and DNA. TCRdb's processing, not the authors', yielded these V and J calls. The sample contains 6,000 or so distinct CDR3 sequences, 35% of them found a single time. Jointly, the top ten make up roughly 40% of the sample.

Paper-wide results and their limitations: Median generation probability increased over the chemotherapy interval in both cancer cohorts, suggesting repertoire reconstitution through rebound thymic output. In healthy donors, the drop in TCR diversity with age came mainly from a loss of richness, whereas in cancer patients a loss of evenness also played a part. It was noted by the authors that conclusions about immunological memory after chemotherapy cannot be drawn from the repertoire data. Untreated patients with hematological or solid cancers showed significantly lower blood TCR diversity and higher clonality than age-matched healthy donors.

Input material: blood. Here the chain combines TRBV5-1 and TRBJ2-5, with the D gene too uncertain to name. This receptor was taken from a human donor in good health. The sequenced DNA is TGCGCCAGCAGCTTGTATAGGAACCGGGAGACCCAGTACTTC. Its coded protein is CASSLYRNRETQYF.